What follows is one T cell receptor beta chain and its context. The target antigen is unknown. This sample was included in a study of cytomegalovirus exposure and HLA in healthy donors. Broader study findings: In vitro, three CMV-associated chains proved specific for CMV antigens. A further, later analysis showed that HLA-associated TCR beta chains (compared with equally common others) were more clonally expanded.

The PCR employed 60 Vbeta primers together with 13 Jbeta primers. Only in-frame clones appear in the TCRdb table, and some are missing; sequencing was by immunoSEQ multiplex PCR. Of about 140,000 clones in the sample, roughly 75% were seen once. The CDR3 runs 15 residues. Germline CDR1 reads LGHNA; CDR2 reads YNFKEQ. V lost 0 bases, J lost 3 bases, and 12 bases lay in between. The TCR comes from a man aged 25 to 40 in good health and CMV-seronegative. The rearrangement links TRBV4-2 to TRBJ2-7; D might be TRBD1 (6 bases). Sample: PBMCs. The CDR3 protein is CASSQEGGRIYEQYF. CDR3 coding DNA: TGTGCCAGCAGCCAAGAAGGGGGACGGATCTACGAGCAGTACTTC.